The sequence of this T cell receptor (beta chain) was determined in a study of T-cell reconstitution after alpha-beta-depleted transplantation in children. This clonotype appeared a few times. Unique molecular identifiers were used to barcode this TCRbeta library. TCRdb used MiXCR to reprocess the PCR reads, holding one entry per CDR3 protein. The table lists about 610,000 distinct CDR3 sequences, approximately 10% of them singletons. V was pared by 2 bases and J by 10 bases, with 8 bases of the junction left unmatched. The CDR3 has 15 residues. Germline CDR1 is DFQATT and CDR2 is SNEGSKA (reference sequence).

This material consisted of PBMCs from the stem cell graft donor, taken from the stem cell graft. The sequence was obtained from a human donor who donated a stem cell graft to a child with acute myeloid leukemia. The gene calls are TRBV20-1 and TRBJ2-1; 13 bases align to TRBD2. CDR3 amino acids: CSARRTGTSGKEQFF. Here the CDR3 DNA reads TGCAGTGCTAGACGCACCGGGACTAGCGGGAAAGAGCAGTTCTTC.